This TCR beta chain derives from a study of shared T cell receptors in the human thymus. V lost 2 bases, J lost 3 bases, and 23 bases lay in between. The CDR3 spans 18 residues. Germline V lookup: CDR1 LGHNA, CDR2 YSLEER. TCRdb's copy holds only in-frame clones and misses some; the assay was immunoSEQ multiplex PCR. Of 550,000 to 800,000 clones in the sample, approximately 83% were seen once. These same data were also listed under a study on human thymus T cells. That paper notes: Thymic samples were excised during corrective heart operations. Related reports documented highly overlapping thymic repertoires among unrelated individuals.

The chain has TRBV4-3 and TRBJ2-7; unclear D gene. The source material was thymocytes. The receptor was isolated from a girl under three years old with a congenital heart defect. CDR3 coding DNA: TGCGCCAGCAGCCAAAAGGTGGCGTATATAGGCAGGTTCTACGAGCAGTACTTC. This codes for CASSQKVAYIGRFYEQYF.